What follows is one TCR beta chain and its context. This specimen belongs to a study of blood T cell repertoires in COVID-19. Study at large: The origin of the acute and convalescent COVID-19 samples was the United States, Italy and Spain. Sample material is recorded as cDNA or gDNA derived from T cells, B-cell-depleted T cells, or PBMCs.

In the source study's methods: Amplified reference gene primers provided the basis for estimating nucleated cell counts. Data came from immunoSEQ multiplex PCR; TCRdb stores just in-frame clones and leaves some out. That table furnishes V, J and clone size, whereas the DNA furnished D and trimming. Of over 45,000 clones listed, 90% are singletons. Germline V gene data show CDR1 as SQVTM and CDR2 as ANQGSEA. Trimming took off 4 bases at V and 0 bases at J, with 13 bases between the two ends. CDR3 length equals 15 residues. The sequence derives from a man aged 45-65 years with acute or convalescent COVID-19. The material sequenced was peripheral blood. The chain couples TRBV29-1 to TRBJ2-1; TRBD1 is a possible D gene (6 bases). The CDR3 DNA reads TGCAGCGTTGTGAGGGGGACGAGCTCCTACAATGAGCAGTTCTTC. Protein: CSVVRGTSSYNEQFF.